This passage covers 30 T cell receptor beta chains from one sample sequenced in a study of OX40 agonist ivuxolimab in advanced cancers. Here immunoSEQ multiplex PCR was the method, and the copy in TCRdb shows in-frame clones only, minus some. The table records about 120,000 clones, around 89% of them present only once. Source: CD4+ or CD8+ T cells sorted from blood, taken in a trial of the OX40 agonist ivuxolimab. The receptors were sampled from an adult with an advanced solid tumor such as melanoma, head and neck, liver or kidney cancer.

The gene calls are TRBV11-3 and TRBJ2-3; D may be TRBD2 (5 bases). CDR3 length: 16 amino acids. The germline CDR1 and CDR2 sequences are SGHNT and YENEEA. The V end was cut by 2 bases, the J end by 8 bases, with 20 bases between. CDR3 DNA sequence: TGTGCCAGCAGCTTAAGCAGGCGGGCCCTAGAGGGTACGCAGTATTTT. Protein product: CASSLSRRALEGTQYF. Supplemented by reference TRBV11-3 and TRBJ2-3, the full variable domain reads EAGVVQSPRYKIIEKKQPVAFWCNPISGHNTLYWYLQNLGQGPELLIRYENEEAVDDSQLPKDRFSAERLKGVDSTLKIQPAELGDSAVYLCASSLSRRALEGTQYFGPGTRLTVL.

CDR3 nucleotide sequence: TGTGCCAGCAGCCCCGGACCTCCCTCGTACGAGCAGTACTTC. Its translation is CASSPGPPSYEQYF. The chain carries TRBV7-2 and TRBJ2-7; no clear D gene. The CDR3 runs to 14 residues. CDR1 and CDR2 from the germline V gene are SGHTA and FQGNSA. V was pared by 5 bases and J by 4 bases, with 15 bases between.

The rearrangement uses TRBV10-3 and TRBJ2-7; TRBD1 matches at 7 bases. Germline V gene lookup returns CDR1 ENHRY and CDR2 SYGVKD. The CDR3 is made up of 15 amino acids. Trimming cost V 5 bases and J 0 bases; bases outside gene matches: 7. CDR3 bases: TGTGCCATCAGTTCAGAGGGGGCCCTCTCCTACGAGCAGTACTTC. Its protein is CAISSEGALSYEQYF.

The gene calls are TRBV28 and TRBJ1-4; unclear D gene. Germline CDR1 MDHEN, CDR2 SYDVKM. Trimming cost V 8 bases and J 8 bases, with 12 bases left between them. The CDR3 is 12 amino acids. The CDR3 region is CASGLTEEKLFF. The CDR3, as DNA: TGTGCCAGCGGTCTTACTGAAGAAAAACTGTTTTTT.

This chain joins TRBV7-3 and TRBJ2-3, with no clear D. Germline CDR1 reads SGHTA; CDR2 reads FQGTGA. The V and J ends lost 2 bases and 0 bases respectively, with 6 bases between them. The CDR3 is made up of 14 amino acids. The CDR3 protein is CASSLGLSTDTQYF. In nucleotides, the CDR3 is TGTGCCAGCAGCTTAGGTCTTAGCACAGATACGCAGTATTTT.

The J gene is TRBJ2-3, the V gene TRBV19; TRBD2 matches 10 bases. The germline gives CDR1 LNHDA, CDR2 SQIVND (reference sequence). CDR3 size: 17 residues. J was trimmed by 6 bases and V by 3 bases; bases with no gene match: 12. The CDR3 DNA follows: TGTGCCAGTAGTATCATCCCCGGAAGCGGGGGGGCGGATACGCAGTATTTT. It codes for CASSIIPGSGGADTQYF. Combining the CDR3 with reference TRBV19 and TRBJ2-3 gives the whole variable domain DGGITQSPKYLFRKEGQNVTLSCEQNLNHDAMYWYRQDPGQGLRLIYYSQIVNDFQKGDIAEGYSVSREKKESFPLTVTSAQKNPTAFYLCASSIIPGSGGADTQYFGPGTRLTVL.

The chain links TRBV5-1 to TRBJ1-1, with a tentative D call TRBD1 (6 bases). This CDR3 comprises 16 residues. Germline V gene lookup returns CDR1 SGHRS and CDR2 YFSETQ. With 1 base removed from V and 0 bases from J, the gap between germline ends came to 13 bases. The CDR3 nucleotides are TGCGCCAGCAGCTTGAGGACAGACGACCTGAACACTGAAGCTTTCTTT. Its protein is CASSLRTDDLNTEAFF.

The chain combines TRBV15 with TRBJ1-1; 7 positions agree with TRBD1. Per the germline V gene, CDR1 is LNHNV and CDR2 is YYDKDF (reference sequence). The CDR3 covers 13 residues. The junction had 1 base not matched to a gene; V was cut back by 5 bases and J by 1 base. CDR3 nucleotide sequence: TGTGCCACCAGCGGGACAGAGAACACTGAAGCTTTCTTT. This sequence encodes CATSGTENTEAFF.

The rearrangement joins TRBV6-5 to TRBJ1-1; tentative D call: TRBD1 (6 bases). Per germline, CDR1 MNHEY and CDR2 SVGAGI. Deletions cut 5 bases from V and 3 bases from J, with 13 bases between. This CDR3 spans 14 amino acids. The CDR3 protein is CASSGGQRHTEAFF. CDR3 nucleotides: TGTGCCAGCAGTGGAGGACAGCGCCACACTGAAGCTTTCTTT.

The chain employs TRBV4-3 and TRBJ2-2, with D possibly being TRBD1 (6 bases). Germline loops: CDR1 LGHNA, CDR2 YSLEER. With 6 bases removed from V and 1 base from J, the gap between germline ends came to 9 bases. The CDR3 is made up of 14 amino acids. The CDR3 sequence is CASRGHKNTGELFF. The CDR3 nucleotides are TGCGCCAGCAGGGGACACAAGAACACCGGGGAGCTGTTTTTT.

The rearrangement uses TRBV7-9 and TRBJ2-2, with D hard to call. Per the germline V gene, CDR1 is SEHNR and CDR2 is FQNEAQ (reference sequence). Trimming took off 1 base at V and 5 bases at J, with 11 bases between the two ends. CDR3 length equals 15 residues. CDR3 nucleotide sequence: TGTGCCAGCAGCTTAGACTTAGGCAAAACCGGGGAGCTGTTTTTT. Protein: CASSLDLGKTGELFF.

CDR3 loop: CASSSQGATANEKLFF. CDR3 sequence (DNA): TGTGCCAGCAGCTCCCAGGGGGCGACGGCTAATGAAAAACTGTTTTTT. The chain has TRBV13 and TRBJ1-4; 8 bases match TRBD1. V shed 4 bases, J shed 3 bases, and the junction held 7 bases outside the gene matches. Germline V gene sequence: CDR1 PRHDT, CDR2 FYEKMQ (reference sequence). The CDR3 totals 16 residues.

This chain connects TRBV6-5 to TRBJ1-2, with D perhaps TRBD1 (5 bases). The V gene's germline CDR1 is MNHEY and CDR2 SVGAGI. Trimming took 10 bases from V and 6 from J, leaving 24 bases between them. This CDR3 contains 15 residues. The CDR3 sequence: CATISADGRGDGYTF. CDR3 nucleotides: TGTGCCACCATATCTGCGGACGGGAGGGGCGATGGCTACACCTTC.

This chain connects TRBV7-2 to TRBJ1-3, with a weak D call TRBD1 (5 bases). V lost 5 bases to trimming and J lost 4 bases, with 21 bases between them. The length of the CDR3 is 17 residues. The V gene's germline CDR1 is SGHTA and CDR2 FQGNSA. The chain's CDR3 is CASSIPQGTTWGNTIYF. The CDR3 nucleotides are TGTGCCAGCAGCATACCCCAGGGAACTACTTGGGGAAACACCATATATTTT.

The chain employs TRBV7-6 and TRBJ1-4; D may be TRBD1 (5 bases). Germline V gene sequence: CDR1 SGHVS, CDR2 FNYEAQ. The CDR3 length is 16 residues. V gave up 5 bases and J gave up 8 bases, with 21 bases separating them. In DNA, the CDR3 is TGTGCCAGCAGCCCACGGGCCCCGCAGGGAGGGGAAAAACTGTTTTTT. The encoded protein is CASSPRAPQGGEKLFF.

The genes are TRBV19 and TRBJ2-5, with 7 bases matching TRBD1. Per germline, CDR1 LNHDA and CDR2 SQIVND (reference sequence). The CDR3 contains 13 residues. V lost 5 bases, J lost 10 bases, and 10 bases stayed unmatched. CDR3 DNA sequence: TGTGCCAGTAGTGCGGACAGGTCGGTGAGCCAGTACTTC. Amino acids: CASSADRSVSQYF. Looking up the rest from reference TRBV19 and TRBJ2-5 gives the full variable domain: DGGITQSPKYLFRKEGQNVTLSCEQNLNHDAMYWYRQDPGQGLRLIYYSQIVNDFQKGDIAEGYSVSREKKESFPLTVTSAQKNPTAFYLCASSADRSVSQYFGPGTRLLVL.

This clone came up once. The chain combines TRBV19 with TRBJ2-5; possible D gene TRBD1, 6 bases. Germline V CDR1 and CDR2: LNHDA, SQIVND (reference sequence). Trimming stripped 6 bases from V and 1 base from J, with 12 bases between. The CDR3 has 14 residues. Written as DNA, the CDR3 is TGTGCCAGTAGCCTTGGACAGTTCCAAGAGACCCAGTACTTC. This gives the protein CASSLGQFQETQYF.

The chain carries TRBV28 and TRBJ2-7; the D gene is possibly TRBD1 (5 bases). The CDR3 consists of 12 residues. The germline V gene has CDR1 MDHEN and CDR2 SYDVKM. Trimming pared 7 bases from V and 7 bases from J, leaving 14 bases between. CDR3 nucleotides: TGTGCCAGCATGTCAGGGATAAGGGAGCAGTACTTC. Protein: CASMSGIREQYF. Supplemented by reference TRBV28 and TRBJ2-7, the full variable domain reads DVKVTQSSRYLVKRTGEKVFLECVQDMDHENMFWYRQDPGLGLRLIYFSYDVKMKEKGDIPEGYSVSREKKERFSLILESASTNQTSMYLCASMSGIREQYFGPGTRLTVT.

In nucleotides, the CDR3 is TGTGCCAGCAGCGACCGGGACAGCTCCTACGAGCAGTACTTC. Translating gives CASSDRDSSYEQYF. This rearrangement joins TRBV9 to TRBJ2-7; 7 nucleotides agree with TRBD1. This CDR3 has 14 amino acids. Germline lookup yields CDR1 SGDLS and CDR2 YYNGEE. Losses at the gene ends were 3 bases for V and 0 bases for J; bases not matched to a gene: 3.

The chain employs TRBV27 and TRBJ2-7; 8 bases line up with TRBD1. Trimming at V came to 3 bases and at J to 1 base, leaving 5 bases not matched to a gene. Per the germline V gene, CDR1 is MNHEY and CDR2 is SMNVEV (reference sequence). The CDR3 runs 15 residues. The chain's CDR3 is CASSLAGTGSYEQYF. CDR3 in DNA: TGTGCCAGCAGTTTGGCCGGGACAGGATCCTACGAGCAGTACTTC.

The chain is built from TRBV5-6 and TRBJ2-3; 8 bases map to TRBD2. After removal of 4 bases from V and 2 bases from J, the junction contained 9 bases not matched to a gene. Germline assignment: CDR1 SGHDT and CDR2 YYEEEE. This CDR3 spans 16 amino acids. The CDR3 DNA follows: TGTGCCAGCAGCCCTCTAGGAGCGGGGGACACAGATACGCAGTATTTT. Its protein is CASSPLGAGDTDTQYF.

The chain employs TRBV29-1 and TRBJ1-5; 11 nucleotides align to TRBD1. This CDR3 is 14 amino acids long. CDR1 and CDR2 from the germline V gene are SQVTM and ANQGSEA. V shed 6 bases, J shed 10 bases, and the junction held 11 bases outside the gene matches. In DNA form, the CDR3 reads TGCAGCGTGGAGGAAGGGACAGGGGGAGGCCCCCAGCATTTT. It encodes CSVEEGTGGGPQHF.

This chain connects TRBV10-1 to TRBJ2-1, with D tentatively TRBD2 (6 bases). The CDR3 sequence is 15 residues long. In germline, CDR1 is WNHNN, CDR2 SYGVQD (reference sequence). Trimming shortened V by 8 bases and J by 9 bases, and 23 bases separated the two germline ends. Written as DNA, the CDR3 is TGCGCCAGCTCCTGGGGGACTCCCTCGAATAGTGAGCAGTTCTTC. As protein: CASSWGTPSNSEQFF.

This clone was counted only a few times. The chain is built from TRBV28 and TRBJ1-2; 12 bases fit TRBD1. In germline, CDR1 is MDHEN, CDR2 SYDVKM. The CDR3 covers 13 residues. With 8 bases clipped from V and 13 bases from J, the junction kept 11 bases outside the gene matches. The CDR3 DNA reads TGTGCCAGCGAACCGGGACAGGGGGCGATACGCACCTTC. Amino acids: CASEPGQGAIRTF.

The chain joins TRBV2 to TRBJ2-5; D possibly corresponds to TRBD1 (6 bases). The CDR3 loop spans 15 amino acids. The V gene's germline CDR1 is SNHLY and CDR2 FYNNEI. V was pared by 1 base and J by 6 bases, with 15 bases between. CDR3: CASSEGWTAAQTQYF. CDR3 DNA: TGTGCCAGCAGTGAAGGATGGACAGCTGCCCAGACCCAGTACTTC.

The chain joins TRBV28 to TRBJ1-2, with D possibly being TRBD1 (5 bases). Germline V lookup: CDR1 MDHEN, CDR2 SYDVKM. There are 14 residues in the CDR3. V lost 10 bases and J 4 bases, leaving 19 bases between the germline ends. CDR3 DNA sequence: TGTGCCACCCGTTTGGGGGATAATAGCTATGGCTACACCTTC. This encodes CATRLGDNSYGYTF.

The chain couples TRBV5-6 to TRBJ2-3; D gene uncertain. Germline-derived CDR1 and CDR2 are SGHDT and YYEEEE. V was shortened by 4 bases and J by 7 bases, with 16 bases between the two germline ends. There are 14 residues in the CDR3. The DNA for the CDR3 is TGTGCCAGCAGCCCCGCCGGCAGAACCTATACGCAGTATTTT. It translates to CASSPAGRTYTQYF.

This sequence joins TRBV6-5 and TRBJ1-4; a weak D match, TRBD1 (5 bases). The CDR3 has 13 residues. The germline V gene encodes CDR1 MNHEY and CDR2 SVGAGI. Trimming removed 6 bases at V and 8 bases at J, with 13 bases between. The CDR3 DNA reads as TGTGCCAGCAGCCCGGGACCCTGGGAAAAACTGTTTTTT. Protein sequence: CASSPGPWEKLFF.

The chain links TRBV9 to TRBJ1-1; D is unresolved. The CDR3 runs to 13 residues. Germline lookup yields CDR1 SGDLS and CDR2 YYNGEE. V was pared by 4 bases and J by 3 bases, with 10 bases between. The CDR3 here is CASSPAFDTEAFF. CDR3 bases: TGTGCCAGCAGCCCCGCCTTTGACACTGAAGCTTTCTTT.

The chain has TRBV29-1 and TRBJ1-1; 8 bases align to TRBD1. The CDR3 extends over 15 amino acids. V lost 3 bases to trimming and J lost 0 bases; unmatched junction nucleotides: 6. Germline V gene data show CDR1 as SQVTM and CDR2 as ANQGSEA. DNA of the CDR3: TGCAGCGTTGATGGCAGGGGGCTTATGAACACTGAAGCTTTCTTT. Encoded protein: CSVDGRGLMNTEAFF.